These 3 T cell receptor beta chains were sequenced from one sample in a study of cytomegalovirus exposure and HLA in healthy donors. Both 60 Vbeta primers and 13 Jbeta primers went into the PCR. TCRdb's table, derived via immunoSEQ multiplex PCR, lists solely in-frame clones and lacks some. This sample's clone table lists about 33,000 clones. The specimen was PBMCs. These receptors were taken from a woman aged 40 to 50 in good health and CMV-seropositive.

This chain connects TRBV9 to TRBJ2-2, with 7 bases lining up with TRBD1. Looked up from germline, CDR1 is SGDLS and CDR2 is YYNGEE. This CDR3 contains 15 residues. The V and J ends lost 0 bases and 6 bases, in that order; junction bases with no gene match: 5. DNA for the CDR3: TGTGCCAGCAGCGTAGGAACAGGGGTTGCCGGGGAGCTGTTTTTT. Encoded protein: CASSVGTGVAGELFF. The full variable domain, rest sourced from reference TRBV9 and TRBJ2-2, is DSGVTQTPKHLITATGQRVTLRCSPRSGDLSVYWYQQSLDQGLQFLIQYYNGEERAKGNILERFSAQQFPDLHSELNLSSLELGDSALYFCASSVGTGVAGELFFGEGSRLTVL.

The chain joins TRBV28 to TRBJ1-2; no definite D call. Trimming shortened V by 7 bases and J by 1 base, and 10 bases separated the two germline ends. The germline CDR1 and CDR2 sequences are MDHEN and SYDVKM. There are 13 residues in the CDR3. The CDR3 coding sequence is TGTGCCAGCAAAAAAGGAGGTAACTATGGCTACACCTTC. It is translated as CASKKGGNYGYTF.

In DNA form, the CDR3 reads TGCAGCGTGGCCGACAGGGCAGCGAACACTGAAGCTTTCTTT. It specifies CSVADRAANTEAFF. The chain links TRBV29-1 to TRBJ1-1; the match to TRBD1 covers 7 bases. Germline V gene sequence: CDR1 SQVTM, CDR2 ANQGSEA. V was pared by 6 bases and J by 1 base, with 8 bases of the junction left unmatched. CDR3 length equals 14 residues.